This is a list of T cell receptor beta chains from one sample in a study of T-cell memory formation after mild COVID-19. TCRdb reprocessed the 5' RACE reads with MiXCR, giving one entry per CDR3 protein. The sample consists of 100,000 or so distinct CDR3 sequences, around 10% of them appearing once. Sequenced input: PBMCs or a T cell subset sorted from them (not recorded which). These receptor sequences come from a young man who had mild COVID-19 (a few samples of this study predate the infection). Cell type and time point are not known. CDR3s include the opening cysteine and the closing phenylalanine or tryptophan. The D gene is left open where the match is weak. Only part of the rows carry a size: once, few, many, or a class if the clone is expanded.

size	V	D	J	DNA	CDR3
-	TRBV7-8	TRBD2	TRBJ2-7	TGTGCCAGCAGCCAGCGGGGGGCAAGTCGTTACGAGCAGTACTTC	CASSQRGASRYEQYF
-	TRBV4-1	TRBD2	TRBJ2-3	TGCGCCAGCAGCCAAGCCCCCCCACTAGCGGGGACAGATACGCAGTATTTT	CASSQAPPLAGTDTQYF
-	TRBV7-2	-	TRBJ2-7	TGTGCCAGCAGCTTAGCGGAGGTTCGCGAGCAGTACTTC	CASSLAEVREQYF
few	TRBV30	-	TRBJ1-6	TGTGCCTGGGAGGCGTATTCACCCCTCCACTTT	CAWEAYSPLHF
-	TRBV29-1	TRBD1	TRBJ1-2	TGCAGCGTTCCAGGGGGCGCCGGTGGCTACACCTTC	CSVPGGAGGYTF
-	TRBV6-5	-	TRBJ2-1	TGTGCCAGCAGTTACTCGATCCAGGGTCCATACAATGAGCAGTTCTTC	CASSYSIQGPYNEQFF
few	TRBV10-2	TRBD1	TRBJ1-2	TGCGCCAGCAGTACCGGACAGGGCAACTATGGCTACACCTTC	CASSTGQGNYGYTF
few	TRBV6-5	TRBD2	TRBJ2-5	TGTGCCAGCAGTTACTCGAGAAGCGGGGGTGAGACCCAGTACTTC	CASSYSRSGGETQYF
-	TRBV4-1	-	TRBJ1-2	TGCGCCAGCAGCCCCCAAGCCGCAAGACAGGATTACTATGGCTACACCTTC	CASSPQAARQDYYGYTF
many	TRBV7-9	-	TRBJ2-3	TGTGCCAGCAGCTTTGCCGGGCAGGGCACAGATACGCAGTATTTT	CASSFAGQGTDTQYF
few	TRBV5-1	TRBD1	TRBJ1-2	TGCGCCAGCAGCTTAGGGCAGGGGGAGATAGATGGCTACACCTTC	CASSLGQGEIDGYTF
-	TRBV7-6	-	TRBJ1-4	TGTGCCAGCAGCTTGAATCCCGCCGGTGAAAAACTGTTTTTT	CASSLNPAGEKLFF
many	TRBV29-1	-	TRBJ1-1	TGCAGCGTTGACCGAACCACTGAAGCTTTCTTT	CSVDRTTEAFF